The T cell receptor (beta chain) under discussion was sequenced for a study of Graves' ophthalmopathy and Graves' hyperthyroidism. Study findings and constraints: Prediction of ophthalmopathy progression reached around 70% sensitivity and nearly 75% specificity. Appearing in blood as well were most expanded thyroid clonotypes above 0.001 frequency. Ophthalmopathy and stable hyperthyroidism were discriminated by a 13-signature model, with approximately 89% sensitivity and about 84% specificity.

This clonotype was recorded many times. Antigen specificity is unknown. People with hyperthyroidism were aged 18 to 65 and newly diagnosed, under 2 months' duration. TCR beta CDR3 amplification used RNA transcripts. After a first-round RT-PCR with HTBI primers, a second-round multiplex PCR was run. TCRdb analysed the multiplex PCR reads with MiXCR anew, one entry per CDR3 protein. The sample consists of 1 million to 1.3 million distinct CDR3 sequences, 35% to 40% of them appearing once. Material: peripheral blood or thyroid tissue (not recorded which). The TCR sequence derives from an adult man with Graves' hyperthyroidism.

The CDR3 nucleotides are TGTGCCAGCACCTCCTTCAATTCACCCCTCCACTTT. This gives the protein CASTSFNSPLHF. The V and J genes are TRBV12-3 or TRBV12-4 and TRBJ1-6; D uncertain. The CDR3 runs 12 residues. With 7 bases removed from V and 7 bases from J, the gap between germline ends came to 8 bases.